The table lists the clone carrying this TCR beta chain with many counts. Its target is unknown. This sample was included in a study of T cells after yellow fever vaccination. Across the whole study: Each low-cell-number fraction was prepared by means of SMART-Seq v4 Ultra Low Input.

Study results and caveats: Subsequent booster samples again held most clones from primary vaccination (roughly 96% CD4, 85% to 90% CD8). Contaminating bulk clonotypes could be abundant in FACS-sorted repertoires.

Template-switching 5'RACE yielded the TCR cDNA; a universal primer site and UMIs were added in the process. One entry per CDR3 protein, called by TCRdb with MiXCR from the 5' RACE reads. The table includes 250,000 to 300,000 distinct CDR3 sequences, 5.2% detected once. Trimming removed 1 base from V and 4 bases from J, with 12 bases in between. CDR3 length: 14 residues. Germline V gene lookup returns CDR1 SGDLS and CDR2 YYNGEE. The origin of this receptor is a man between 18 and 35 years old who received the YFV17D yellow fever vaccine. The genes are TRBV9 and TRBJ2-7; D may be TRBD2 (6 bases). Here the sequenced sample was CD4+ T cells sorted from PBMCs, taken on the day of the yellow fever booster vaccination. CDR3 region: CASSVIAEGYEQYF. The CDR3 DNA reads TGTGCCAGCAGCGTAATAGCGGAGGGGTACGAGCAGTACTTC.